This TCR beta chain stems from a study of blood T cell repertoires in COVID-19. Study at large: Samples of COVID-19 (acute and convalescent) were obtained from the United States, Italy and Spain. Sample material is recorded as cDNA or gDNA derived from T cells, B-cell-depleted T cells, or PBMCs.

This CDR3 has 15 amino acids. Trimming removed 4 bases from V and 4 bases from J, with 14 bases in between. CDR1 is MNHEY and CDR2 is SVGAGI in the germline V gene. Authors' data handling: Estimation of nucleated cell counts relied on the amplification of reference gene primers. The protocol was immunoSEQ multiplex PCR, while the TCRdb copy is restricted to in-frame clones and leaves out a portion. V and J calls and clone size are those listed in that table; D and trimming were worked out from the DNA. This table has about 30,000 clones, more than 90% appearing once. The gene calls are TRBV6-5 and TRBJ1-3; D gene unclear. The sample comprised peripheral blood. The sequence was obtained from a man between 65 and 85 years old with active or convalescent COVID-19. CDR3 nucleotide sequence: TGTGCCAGCAGTTTAAACCCTCTGCGCGGAAACACCATATATTTT. Its translation: CASSLNPLRGNTIYF.